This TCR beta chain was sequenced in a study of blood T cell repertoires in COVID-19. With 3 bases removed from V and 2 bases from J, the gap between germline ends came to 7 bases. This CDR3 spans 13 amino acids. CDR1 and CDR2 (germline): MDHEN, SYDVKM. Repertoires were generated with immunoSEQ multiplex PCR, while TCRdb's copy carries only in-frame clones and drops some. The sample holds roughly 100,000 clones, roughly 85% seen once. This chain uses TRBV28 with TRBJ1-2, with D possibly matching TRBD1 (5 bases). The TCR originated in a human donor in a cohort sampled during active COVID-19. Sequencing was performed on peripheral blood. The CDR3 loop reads CASSFGGNYGYTF. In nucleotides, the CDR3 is TGTGCCAGCAGTTTCGGGGGGAACTATGGCTACACCTTC.